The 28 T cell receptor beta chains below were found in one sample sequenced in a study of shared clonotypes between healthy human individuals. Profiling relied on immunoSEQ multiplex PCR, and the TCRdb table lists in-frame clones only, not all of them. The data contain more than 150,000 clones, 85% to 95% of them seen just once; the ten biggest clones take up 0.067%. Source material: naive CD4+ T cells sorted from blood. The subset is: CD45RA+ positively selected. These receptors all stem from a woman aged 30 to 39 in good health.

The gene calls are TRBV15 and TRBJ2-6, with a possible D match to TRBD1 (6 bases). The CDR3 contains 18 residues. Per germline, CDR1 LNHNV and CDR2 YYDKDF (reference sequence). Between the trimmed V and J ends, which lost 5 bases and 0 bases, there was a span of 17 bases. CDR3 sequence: CATSPTTGQHSGANVLTF. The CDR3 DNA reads TGTGCCACCAGCCCGACGACAGGACAACACTCTGGGGCCAACGTCCTGACTTTC.

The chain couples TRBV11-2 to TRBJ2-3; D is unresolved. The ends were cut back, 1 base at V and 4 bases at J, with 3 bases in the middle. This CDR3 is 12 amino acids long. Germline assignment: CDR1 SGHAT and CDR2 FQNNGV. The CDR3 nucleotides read TGTGCCAGCAGCTTAGCACCAGATACGCAGTATTTT. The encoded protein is CASSLAPDTQYF. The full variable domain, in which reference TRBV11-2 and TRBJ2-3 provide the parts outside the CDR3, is EAGVAQSPRYKIIEKRQSVAFWCNPISGHATLYWYQQILGQGPKLLIQFQNNGVVDDSQLPKDRFSAERLKGVDSTLKIQPAKLEDSAVYLCASSLAPDTQYFGPGTRLTVL.

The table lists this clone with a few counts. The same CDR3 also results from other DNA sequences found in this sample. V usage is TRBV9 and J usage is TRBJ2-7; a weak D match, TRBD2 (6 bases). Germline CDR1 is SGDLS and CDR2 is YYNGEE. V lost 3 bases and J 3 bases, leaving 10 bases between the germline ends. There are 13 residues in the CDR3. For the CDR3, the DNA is TGTGCCAGCAGCGAGGGTAGCGGCTACGAGCAGTACTTC. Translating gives CASSEGSGYEQYF.

The CDR3 reads CASTDRGTGNTIYF. In DNA form, the CDR3 reads TGTGCCAGTACTGACAGGGGAACTGGAAACACCATATATTTT. V is TRBV19 and J is TRBJ1-3; 8 bases align to TRBD1. Unmatched junction bases numbered 4, after V lost 7 bases and J lost 2 bases. Germline V lookup: CDR1 LNHDA, CDR2 SQIVND (reference sequence). CDR3 size: 14 residues. The full variable domain, with the rest looked up from reference TRBV19 and TRBJ1-3, is DGGITQSPKYLFRKEGQNVTLSCEQNLNHDAMYWYRQDPGQGLRLIYYSQIVNDFQKGDIAEGYSVSREKKESFPLTVTSAQKNPTAFYLCASTDRGTGNTIYFGEGSWLTVV.

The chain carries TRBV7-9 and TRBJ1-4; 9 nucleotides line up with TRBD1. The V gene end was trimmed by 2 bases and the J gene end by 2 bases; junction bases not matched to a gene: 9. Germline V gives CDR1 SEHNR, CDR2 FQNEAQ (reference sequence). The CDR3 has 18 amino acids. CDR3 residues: CASSLLGTGGETNEKLFF. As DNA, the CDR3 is TGTGCCAGCAGCTTATTGGGAACAGGGGGCGAGACTAATGAAAAACTGTTTTTT.

DNA of the CDR3: TGCAGCGTTGCGGGGTCGGGAGAAGAGACCCAGTACTTC. Protein sequence: CSVAGSGEETQYF. The chain uses TRBV29-1 and TRBJ2-5, with D perhaps matching TRBD2 (6 bases). The CDR3 spans 13 residues. Trimming pared 4 bases from V and 3 bases from J, leaving 12 bases between. CDR1 is SQVTM and CDR2 is ANQGSEA in the germline V gene.

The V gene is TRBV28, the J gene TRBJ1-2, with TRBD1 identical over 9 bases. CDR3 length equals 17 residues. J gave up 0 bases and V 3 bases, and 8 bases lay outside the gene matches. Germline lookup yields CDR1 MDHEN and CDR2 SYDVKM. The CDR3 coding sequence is TGTGCCAGCAGTTTCCTTGGGACAGGGCGTTCTAACTATGGCTACACCTTC. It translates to CASSFLGTGRSNYGYTF.

CDR3 sequence (DNA): TGCGCCAGCCGAGGGGTTGGGACTGAAAAACTGTTTTTT. Translated: CASRGVGTEKLFF. The chain employs TRBV5-1 and TRBJ1-4, with D possibly TRBD1 on 5 matching bases. Trimming shortened V by 7 bases and J by 7 bases, and 14 bases separated the two germline ends. The CDR3 is 13 amino acids. Germline V gives CDR1 SGHRS, CDR2 YFSETQ.

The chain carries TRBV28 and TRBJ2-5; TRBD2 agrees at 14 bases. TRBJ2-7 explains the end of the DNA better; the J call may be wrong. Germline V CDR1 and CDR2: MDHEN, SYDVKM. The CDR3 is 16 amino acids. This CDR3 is CASSSGTSGSLGEQYF. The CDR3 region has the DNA TGTGCCAGCAGTTCCGGGACTAGCGGGAGCTTGGGCGAGCAGTACTTC.

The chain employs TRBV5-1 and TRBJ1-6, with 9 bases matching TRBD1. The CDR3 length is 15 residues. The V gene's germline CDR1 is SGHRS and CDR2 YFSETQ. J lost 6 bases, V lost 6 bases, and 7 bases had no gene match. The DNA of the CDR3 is TGCGCCAGCAACCCGGGACAGGGTCTTAATTCACCCCTCCACTTT. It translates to CASNPGQGLNSPLHF. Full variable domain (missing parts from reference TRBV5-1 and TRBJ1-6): KAGVTQTPRYLIKTRGQQVTLSCSPISGHRSVSWYQQTPGQGLQFLFEYFSETQRNKGNFPGRFSGRQFSNSRSEMNVSTLELGDSALYLCASNPGQGLNSPLHFGNGTRLTVT.

The CDR3 bases are TGTGCCTGGGGGCACGATCAGCCCCAGCATTTT. This gives the protein CAWGHDQPQHF. V gene TRBV30 combines with J gene TRBJ1-5; D not certain. The germline V gene has CDR1 GTSNPN and CDR2 SVGIG (reference sequence). This CDR3 comprises 11 residues. V lost 5 bases and J 5 bases, leaving 7 bases between the germline ends.

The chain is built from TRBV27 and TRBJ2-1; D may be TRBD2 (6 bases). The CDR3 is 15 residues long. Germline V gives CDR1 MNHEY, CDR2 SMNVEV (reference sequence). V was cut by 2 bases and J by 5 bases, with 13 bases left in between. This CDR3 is CASSLRAGWDNEQFF. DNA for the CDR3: TGTGCCAGCAGTTTAAGGGCGGGATGGGACAATGAGCAGTTCTTC.

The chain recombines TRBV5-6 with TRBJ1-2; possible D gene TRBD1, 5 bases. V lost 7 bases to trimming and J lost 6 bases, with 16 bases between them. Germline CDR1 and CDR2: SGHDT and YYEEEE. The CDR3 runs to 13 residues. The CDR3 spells CASGPFGGDGYTF. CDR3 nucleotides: TGTGCCAGCGGCCCATTCGGGGGAGATGGCTACACCTTC.

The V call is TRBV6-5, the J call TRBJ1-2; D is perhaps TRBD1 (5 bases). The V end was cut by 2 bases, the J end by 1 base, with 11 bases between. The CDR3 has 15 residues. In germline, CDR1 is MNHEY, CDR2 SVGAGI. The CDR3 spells CASSYGGAGNYGYTF. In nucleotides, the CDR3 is TGTGCCAGCAGTTACGGAGGGGCGGGTAACTATGGCTACACCTTC.

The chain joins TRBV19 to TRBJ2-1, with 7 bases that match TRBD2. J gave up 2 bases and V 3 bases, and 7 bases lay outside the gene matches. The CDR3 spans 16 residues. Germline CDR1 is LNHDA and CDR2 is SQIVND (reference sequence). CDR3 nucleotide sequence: TGTGCCAGTAGTATTCGGGGGAGGGGTCCCTACAATGAGCAGTTCTTC. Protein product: CASSIRGRGPYNEQFF.

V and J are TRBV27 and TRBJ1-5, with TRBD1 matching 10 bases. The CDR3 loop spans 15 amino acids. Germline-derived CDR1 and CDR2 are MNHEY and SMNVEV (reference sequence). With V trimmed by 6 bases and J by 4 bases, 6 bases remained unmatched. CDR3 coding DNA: TGTGCCAGCAGCCGTGGGACAGGGGTTAATCAGCCCCAGCATTTT. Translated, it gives CASSRGTGVNQPQHF.

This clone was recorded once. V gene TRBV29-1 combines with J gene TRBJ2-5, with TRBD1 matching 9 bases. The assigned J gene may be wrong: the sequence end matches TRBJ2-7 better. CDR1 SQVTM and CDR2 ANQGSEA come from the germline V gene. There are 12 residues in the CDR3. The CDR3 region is CSVGDRVGEQYF. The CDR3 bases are TGCAGCGTGGGGGACAGGGTAGGCGAGCAGTACTTC.

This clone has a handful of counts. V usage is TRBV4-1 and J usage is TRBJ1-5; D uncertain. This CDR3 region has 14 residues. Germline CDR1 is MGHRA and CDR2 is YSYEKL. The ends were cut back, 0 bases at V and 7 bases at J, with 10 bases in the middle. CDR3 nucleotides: TGCGCCAGCAGCCAAGATGTGGGGAGACAGCCCCAGCATTTT. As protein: CASSQDVGRQPQHF.

CDR3 in DNA: TGTGCTAGTGGTTTGGCCGATCGGGCCTGGCAGGGTGGGTACGAGCAGTACTTC. Residues: CASGLADRAWQGGYEQYF. The chain has TRBV12-5 and TRBJ2-7; D possibly corresponds to TRBD1 (5 bases). CDR1 is LGHNT, CDR2 FRNRAP, per germline. Trimming took 1 base from V and 4 from J, leaving 23 bases between them. This CDR3 is 18 amino acids long.

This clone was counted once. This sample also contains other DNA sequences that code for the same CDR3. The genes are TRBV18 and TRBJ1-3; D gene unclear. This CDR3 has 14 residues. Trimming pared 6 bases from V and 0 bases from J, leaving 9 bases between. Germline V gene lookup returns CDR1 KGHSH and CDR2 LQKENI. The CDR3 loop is CASSPASSGNTIYF. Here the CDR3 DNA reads TGTGCCAGCTCGCCCGCGAGCTCTGGAAACACCATATATTTT.

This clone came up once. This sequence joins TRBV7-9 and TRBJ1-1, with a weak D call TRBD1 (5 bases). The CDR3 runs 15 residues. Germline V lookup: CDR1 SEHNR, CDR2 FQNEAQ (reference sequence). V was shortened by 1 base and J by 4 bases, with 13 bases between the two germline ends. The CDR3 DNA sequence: TGTGCCAGCAGCTTAGTTGGCAGGGTCGGCACTGAAGCTTTCTTT. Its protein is CASSLVGRVGTEAFF.

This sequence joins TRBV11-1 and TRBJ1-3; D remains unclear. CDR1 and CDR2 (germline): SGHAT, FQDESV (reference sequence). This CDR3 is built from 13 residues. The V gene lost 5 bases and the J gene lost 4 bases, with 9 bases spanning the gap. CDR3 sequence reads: CASSGTRGNTIYF. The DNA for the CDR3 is TGTGCCAGCAGCGGCACTAGGGGAAACACCATATATTTT.

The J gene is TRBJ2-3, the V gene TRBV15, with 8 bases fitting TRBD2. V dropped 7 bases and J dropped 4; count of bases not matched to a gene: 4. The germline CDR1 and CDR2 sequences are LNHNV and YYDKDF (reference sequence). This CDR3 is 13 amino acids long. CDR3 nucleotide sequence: TGTGCCACCAAACCTAGCGGGCCAGATACGCAGTATTTT. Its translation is CATKPSGPDTQYF. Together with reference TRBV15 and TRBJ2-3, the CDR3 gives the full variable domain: DAMVIQNPRYQVTQFGKPVTLSCSQTLNHNVMYWYQQKSSQAPKLLFHYYDKDFNNEADTPDNFQSRRPNTSFCFLDIRSPGLGDTAMYLCATKPSGPDTQYFGPGTRLTVL.

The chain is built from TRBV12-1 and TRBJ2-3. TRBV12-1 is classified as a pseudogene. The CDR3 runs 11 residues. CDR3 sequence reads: CASRGVNTQYF. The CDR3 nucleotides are TGTGCCAGTCGGGGCGTCAATACGCAGTATTTT.

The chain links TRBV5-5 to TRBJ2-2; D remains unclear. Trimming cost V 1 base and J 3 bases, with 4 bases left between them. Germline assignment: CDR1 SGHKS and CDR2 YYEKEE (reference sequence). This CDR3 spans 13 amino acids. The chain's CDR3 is CASSLLDTGELFF. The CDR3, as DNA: TGTGCCAGCAGCTTGTTGGACACCGGGGAGCTGTTTTTT.

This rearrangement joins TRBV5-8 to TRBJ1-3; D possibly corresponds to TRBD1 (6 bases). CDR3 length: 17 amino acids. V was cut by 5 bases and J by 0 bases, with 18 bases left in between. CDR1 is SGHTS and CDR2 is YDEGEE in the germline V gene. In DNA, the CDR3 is TGTGCCAGCAGTCGAGCGGCAGGGGCCTACTCTGGAAACACCATATATTTT. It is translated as CASSRAAGAYSGNTIYF.

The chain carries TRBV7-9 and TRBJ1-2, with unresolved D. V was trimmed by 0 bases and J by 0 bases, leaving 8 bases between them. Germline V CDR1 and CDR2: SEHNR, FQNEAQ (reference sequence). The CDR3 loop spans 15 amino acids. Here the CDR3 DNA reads TGTGCCAGCAGCTTAGCGATAGGGACTAACTATGGCTACACCTTC. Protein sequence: CASSLAIGTNYGYTF. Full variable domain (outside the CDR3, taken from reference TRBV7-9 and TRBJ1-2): DTGVSQNPRHKITKRGQNVTFRCDPISEHNRLYWYRQTLGQGPEFLTYFQNEAQLEKSRLLSDRFSAERPKGSFSTLEIQRTEQGDSAMYLCASSLAIGTNYGYTFGSGTRLTVV.

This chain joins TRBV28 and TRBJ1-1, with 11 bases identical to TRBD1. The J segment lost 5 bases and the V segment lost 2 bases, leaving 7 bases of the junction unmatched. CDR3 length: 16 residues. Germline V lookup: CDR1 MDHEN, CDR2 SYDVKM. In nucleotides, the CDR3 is TGTGCCAGCAGTTTAAGGACAGGGGGCAGGGGGACTGAAGCTTTCTTT. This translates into CASSLRTGGRGTEAFF.